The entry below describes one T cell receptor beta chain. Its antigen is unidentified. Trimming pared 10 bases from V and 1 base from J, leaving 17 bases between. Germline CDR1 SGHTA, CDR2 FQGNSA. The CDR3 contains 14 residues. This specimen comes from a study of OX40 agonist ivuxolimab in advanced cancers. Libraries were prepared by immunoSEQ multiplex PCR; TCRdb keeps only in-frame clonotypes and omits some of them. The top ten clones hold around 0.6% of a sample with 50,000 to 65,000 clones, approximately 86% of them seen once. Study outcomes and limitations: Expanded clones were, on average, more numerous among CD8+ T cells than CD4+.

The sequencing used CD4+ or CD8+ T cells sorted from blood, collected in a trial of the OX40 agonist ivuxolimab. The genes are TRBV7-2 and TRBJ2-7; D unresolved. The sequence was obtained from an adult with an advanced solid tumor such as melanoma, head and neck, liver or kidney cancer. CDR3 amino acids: CATRRTATSYEQYF. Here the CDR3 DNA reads TGTGCCACCCGCCGAACGGCTACATCCTACGAGCAGTACTTC. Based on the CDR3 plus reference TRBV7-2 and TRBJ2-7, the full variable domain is GAGVSQSPSNKVTEKGKDVELRCDPISGHTALYWYRQSLGQGLEFLIYFQGNSAPDKSGLPSDRFSAERTGGSVSTLTIQRTQQEDSAVYLCATRRTATSYEQYFGPGTRLTVT.